Following are 32 T cell receptor beta chains from one sample sequenced in a study of shared clonotypes between healthy human individuals. Sequencing used immunoSEQ multiplex PCR; TCRdb keeps in-frame clones, though not all of them. This sample has over a million clones, with roughly 97% found just once. The sequenced material came from naive CD4+ T cells sorted from blood. Subset defined: CD45RA+ positively selected. The receptor set was obtained from a man aged 30-40 years in good health.

Written as DNA, the CDR3 is TGTGCCAGCAGCTTAAAATTTACTGAAGCTTTCTTT. It encodes CASSLKFTEAFF. The rearrangement links TRBV13 to TRBJ1-1; D unresolved. Per the germline V gene, CDR1 is PRHDT and CDR2 is FYEKMQ (reference sequence). This CDR3 comprises 12 residues. Deletions cut 2 bases from V and 5 bases from J, with 6 bases between.

The J gene is TRBJ2-7, the V gene TRBV6-5, with 7 bases matching TRBD1. The CDR3 spans 13 residues. Germline trimming cut 6 bases from V and 7 bases from J; bases unmatched to any gene: 9. Per the germline V gene, CDR1 is MNHEY and CDR2 is SVGAGI. CDR3 sequence reads: CASSPARGFEQYF. Here the CDR3 DNA reads TGTGCCAGCAGCCCCGCCAGGGGGTTTGAGCAGTACTTC.

V is TRBV6-5 and J is TRBJ1-2, with TRBD1 as a possible D gene (5 bases). This CDR3 comprises 13 residues. CDR1 and CDR2 (germline): MNHEY, SVGAGI. The germline V and J ends were trimmed by 9 bases and 7 bases, with 18 bases remaining between them. The CDR3 loop reads CASRDLSRFGYTF. The CDR3 DNA reads as TGTGCCAGTCGGGACCTCTCTAGGTTTGGCTACACCTTC.

The count of this clone is one. V usage is TRBV2 and J usage is TRBJ2-6; D remains ambiguous. The CDR3 is 17 amino acids. The germline V gene has CDR1 SNHLY and CDR2 FYNNEI. V gave up 0 bases and J gave up 0 bases, with 9 bases separating them. CDR3 residues: CASSEALRISGANVLTF. In DNA, the CDR3 is TGTGCCAGCAGTGAAGCGCTGCGGATCTCTGGGGCCAACGTCCTGACTTTC.

The genes are TRBV18 and TRBJ2-7; D is perhaps TRBD2 (6 bases). Germline V gives CDR1 KGHSH, CDR2 LQKENI. V lost 2 bases and J lost 6, with 20 bases in between. The CDR3 spans 16 residues. The CDR3 loop is CASSPSGGNPMGEQYF. In DNA form, the CDR3 reads TGTGCCAGCTCACCAAGCGGCGGGAACCCGATGGGCGAGCAGTACTTC.

The chain recombines TRBV29-1 with TRBJ1-5; 8 bases line up with TRBD1. The germline gives CDR1 SQVTM, CDR2 ANQGSEA. The J segment lost 6 bases and the V segment lost 6 bases, leaving 7 bases of the junction unmatched. There are 13 residues in the CDR3. The CDR3 loop reads CSVATGETQPQHF. For the CDR3, the DNA is TGCAGCGTCGCGACAGGGGAAACTCAGCCCCAGCATTTT.

This clone was detected only once. The chain couples TRBV27 to TRBJ1-2; 9 positions match TRBD1. This CDR3 is 13 amino acids long. Germline V gene lookup returns CDR1 MNHEY and CDR2 SMNVEV (reference sequence). The V gene end was trimmed by 5 bases and the J gene end by 4 bases; junction bases not matched to a gene: 2. CDR3 nucleotides: TGTGCCAGCAGTCCGACAGGGGGCTATGGCTACACCTTC. Its translation: CASSPTGGYGYTF.

The chain combines TRBV28 with TRBJ2-7; D is possibly TRBD2 (6 bases). Germline V gives CDR1 MDHEN, CDR2 SYDVKM. CDR3 length: 17 amino acids. V lost 7 bases, J lost 5 bases, and 27 bases lay in between. In nucleotides, the CDR3 is TGTGCCAGCATTCCCGGGAGTTGGGGTAGCCTAATTGACGAGCAGTACTTC. Translation gives CASIPGSWGSLIDEQYF.

The chain is built from TRBV29-1 and TRBJ2-7; D is unresolved. The CDR3 length is 12 residues. V was pared by 4 bases and J by 2 bases, with 9 bases between. Germline lookup yields CDR1 SQVTM and CDR2 ANQGSEA. The CDR3 coding sequence is TGCAGCGTTGTGGGGAAAACCTACGAGCAGTACTTC. This encodes CSVVGKTYEQYF.

The rearrangement uses TRBV7-2 and TRBJ2-7; the match to TRBD2 covers 7 bases. The germline CDR1 and CDR2 sequences are SGHTA and FQGNSA. The CDR3 is 15 residues long. V gave up 4 bases and J gave up 2 bases; unmatched junction bases: 8. The CDR3 DNA follows: TGTGCCAGCAGCTCCTCCCTAGCGGCGACCTACGAGCAGTACTTC. Protein: CASSSSLAATYEQYF.

Written as DNA, the CDR3 is TGCGCCAGCAGCTGGGGGACAGGAGACTATGGCTACACCTTC. Amino acid sequence: CASSWGTGDYGYTF. The V and J genes are TRBV5-1 and TRBJ1-2, with 8 bases fitting TRBD1. The CDR3 consists of 14 residues. Germline CDR1 is SGHRS and CDR2 is YFSETQ. V lost 3 bases to trimming and J lost 3 bases; unmatched junction nucleotides: 4.

The V and J genes are TRBV28 and TRBJ2-3; possible D gene TRBD1, 5 bases. Germline CDR1 reads MDHEN; CDR2 reads SYDVKM. V lost 1 base and J lost 1, with 12 bases in between. The CDR3 length is 16 residues. CDR3 nucleotide sequence: TGTGCCAGCAGTTTATTCGGGCGCAGGGGCACAGATACGCAGTATTTT. Amino acids: CASSLFGRRGTDTQYF.

This clone was counted a single time. The rearrangement uses TRBV29-1 and TRBJ2-5; D not resolved. Germline V lookup: CDR1 SQVTM, CDR2 ANQGSEA. V lost 4 bases, J lost 5 bases, and 11 bases lay in between. The CDR3 consists of 12 residues. Written as DNA, the CDR3 is TGCAGCGTTGCACTTGGTGTGGAGACCCAGTACTTC. It codes for CSVALGVETQYF.

The rearrangement joins TRBV7-2 to TRBJ2-7, with no clear D. V was cut by 1 base and J by 3 bases, with 7 bases left in between. The CDR3 runs 13 residues. From germline, CDR1 is SGHTA and CDR2 FQGNSA. The CDR3 coding sequence is TGTGCCAGCAGCTTAGACCGACTCTACGAGCAGTACTTC. It specifies CASSLDRLYEQYF.

The J gene is TRBJ2-5, the V gene TRBV5-1, with TRBD2 as a possible D gene (5 bases). V lost 4 bases to trimming and J lost 1 base, with 14 bases between them. This CDR3 comprises 15 residues. Germline-derived CDR1 and CDR2 are SGHRS and YFSETQ. The CDR3 protein is CASSQPLGVQETQYF. The CDR3 DNA reads as TGCGCCAGCAGCCAACCTCTGGGAGTCCAAGAGACCCAGTACTTC.

CDR3: CASSIFGTGSATDTQYF. DNA of the CDR3: TGTGCCAGTAGTATCTTCGGGACAGGGTCCGCCACAGATACGCAGTATTTT. The rearrangement uses TRBV19 and TRBJ2-3; 9 bases align to TRBD1. This CDR3 has 17 amino acids. The junction had 9 bases not matched to a gene; V was cut back by 3 bases and J by 2 bases. In germline, CDR1 is LNHDA, CDR2 SQIVND (reference sequence). Based on the CDR3 plus reference TRBV19 and TRBJ2-3, the full variable domain is DGGITQSPKYLFRKEGQNVTLSCEQNLNHDAMYWYRQDPGQGLRLIYYSQIVNDFQKGDIAEGYSVSREKKESFPLTVTSAQKNPTAFYLCASSIFGTGSATDTQYFGPGTRLTVL.

The chain has TRBV10-1 and TRBJ2-3, with D maybe TRBD2 (5 bases). The germline V gene has CDR1 WNHNN and CDR2 SYGVQD (reference sequence). The ends were cut back, 5 bases at V and 5 bases at J, with 14 bases in the middle. The CDR3 runs to 14 residues. DNA of the CDR3: TGCGCCAGCAGTAGGAGCGGCGTTCGAGATACGCAGTATTTT. This translates into CASSRSGVRDTQYF.

The chain has TRBV4-3 and TRBJ2-7; TRBD2 aligns across 7 bases. The CDR3 is 16 amino acids. Trimming cost V 0 bases and J 1 base; bases outside gene matches: 6. In germline, CDR1 is LGHNA, CDR2 YSLEER. The CDR3 DNA reads TGCGCCAGCAGCCAAGAAAGCGGGACCCTTTCCTACGAGCAGTACTTC. It codes for CASSQESGTLSYEQYF.

V is TRBV6-5 and J is TRBJ2-2; the D gene is possibly TRBD1 (6 bases). The CDR3 totals 15 residues. Germline V gene lookup returns CDR1 MNHEY and CDR2 SVGAGI. V was trimmed by 0 bases and J by 8 bases, leaving 13 bases between them. For the CDR3, the DNA is TGTGCCAGCAGTTACTCCAGGGGTTCGGAGGGGGAGCTGTTTTTT. Residues: CASSYSRGSEGELFF.

This clone has just one count. The chain carries TRBV7-8 and TRBJ1-4, with D maybe TRBD1 (6 bases). This CDR3 is built from 16 residues. V dropped 5 bases and J dropped 4 bases, with 17 bases sitting between them. The germline V gene encodes CDR1 SGHVS and CDR2 FQNEAQ. The DNA of the CDR3 is TGTGCCAGCAGCCCTGGGGGGGGGACACATAATGAAAAACTGTTTTTT. It translates to CASSPGGGTHNEKLFF.

The rearrangement links TRBV5-1 to TRBJ2-5; 10 bases map to TRBD2. The CDR3 covers 17 residues. Germline CDR1 reads SGHRS; CDR2 reads YFSETQ. V trimming: 1 base; J trimming: 2 bases; junction bases outside the gene matches: 8. The CDR3 DNA sequence: TGCGCCAGCAGCTTGACCCTACTAGCGGGGTCACAAGAGACCCAGTACTTC. Encoded protein: CASSLTLLAGSQETQYF. The whole variable domain, remainder taken from reference TRBV5-1 and TRBJ2-5, is KAGVTQTPRYLIKTRGQQVTLSCSPISGHRSVSWYQQTPGQGLQFLFEYFSETQRNKGNFPGRFSGRQFSNSRSEMNVSTLELGDSALYLCASSLTLLAGSQETQYFGPGTRLLVL.

The chain joins TRBV15 to TRBJ2-3, with TRBD1 as a possible D gene (5 bases). Germline assignment: CDR1 LNHNV and CDR2 YYDKDF (reference sequence). The V end lost 1 base, the J end lost 5 bases, and 13 bases lay between the germline ends. The CDR3 sequence is 15 residues long. The CDR3 here is CATSRARQGRDTQYF. The CDR3 DNA sequence: TGTGCCACCAGCAGAGCCCGGCAGGGCCGAGATACGCAGTATTTT. Combining the CDR3 with reference TRBV15 and TRBJ2-3 gives the whole variable domain DAMVIQNPRYQVTQFGKPVTLSCSQTLNHNVMYWYQQKSSQAPKLLFHYYDKDFNNEADTPDNFQSRRPNTSFCFLDIRSPGLGDTAMYLCATSRARQGRDTQYFGPGTRLTVL.

The chain has TRBV7-6 and TRBJ1-5; 7 positions agree with TRBD1. The length of the CDR3 is 17 residues. V trimming: 4 bases; J trimming: 3 bases; junction bases outside the gene matches: 12. Germline-derived CDR1 and CDR2 are SGHVS and FNYEAQ. CDR3 in DNA: TGTGCCAGCAGCTCCTTCCCCGGGACAGTTCTCAATCAGCCCCAGCATTTT. The encoded protein is CASSSFPGTVLNQPQHF.

The chain couples TRBV5-8 to TRBJ1-4, with no clear D. V lost 1 base and J lost 1, with 5 bases in between. The CDR3 runs 14 residues. The germline CDR1 and CDR2 sequences are SGHTS and YDEGEE. The CDR3 is CASSLSGTNEKLFF. The CDR3 DNA follows: TGTGCCAGCAGCTTGTCCGGAACTAATGAAAAACTGTTTTTT.

The rearrangement uses TRBV6-5 and TRBJ1-2; 7 nucleotides line up with TRBD1. Trimming took 6 bases from V and 2 from J; bases not matched to a gene: 3. Germline CDR1 MNHEY, CDR2 SVGAGI. CDR3 size: 13 residues. The CDR3 is CASRLGQNYGYTF. In DNA, the CDR3 is TGTGCCAGCAGACTGGGACAGAACTATGGCTACACCTTC.

The CDR3 nucleotides read TGCAGCGTTGGCGTTTTGCGTATCTCCTACGAGCAGTACTTC. Protein product: CSVGVLRISYEQYF. The chain carries TRBV29-1 and TRBJ2-7, with D uncertain. V gave up 4 bases and J gave up 0 bases, with 13 bases separating them. The V gene's germline CDR1 is SQVTM and CDR2 ANQGSEA. The CDR3 contains 14 residues.

The chain is built from TRBV9 and TRBJ2-1, with 7 positions matching TRBD2. Germline CDR1 SGDLS, CDR2 YYNGEE. The CDR3 totals 16 residues. Trimming at V came to 4 bases and at J to 5 bases, leaving 12 bases not matched to a gene. CDR3 DNA sequence: TGTGCCAGCAGCTTTAGCGGGTTACCTTATAACAATGAGCAGTTCTTC. Translation gives CASSFSGLPYNNEQFF.

CDR3 protein: CASSPRQGDEQYF. As DNA, the CDR3 is TGTGCCAGCAGCCCACGACAGGGAGACGAGCAGTACTTC. The V gene is TRBV11-3, the J gene TRBJ2-7; 7 bases map to TRBD1. The germline V gene encodes CDR1 SGHNT and CDR2 YENEEA. J was trimmed by 5 bases and V by 5 bases; bases with no gene match: 6. The CDR3 extends over 13 amino acids.

The gene calls are TRBV5-1 and TRBJ2-3, with unresolved D. The CDR3 is 14 amino acids. Germline V gives CDR1 SGHRS, CDR2 YFSETQ. V lost 1 base, J lost 2 bases, and 8 bases lay in between. The CDR3, as DNA: TGCGCCAGCAGCTTGCAGGCCTACACAGATACGCAGTATTTT. Its translation is CASSLQAYTDTQYF.

The chain couples TRBV30 to TRBJ2-1, with TRBD2 matching over 7 bases. Per the germline V gene, CDR1 is GTSNPN and CDR2 is SVGIG (reference sequence). The CDR3 contains 15 residues. J gave up 5 bases and V 7 bases, and 14 bases lay outside the gene matches. The CDR3 protein is CASVSGKTPNNEQFF. CDR3 DNA: TGTGCCTCGGTCAGCGGGAAGACACCGAACAATGAGCAGTTCTTC. The full variable domain, completed using reference TRBV30 and TRBJ2-1, is SQTIHQWPATLVQPVGSPLSLECTVEGTSNPNLYWYRQAAGRGLQLLFYSVGIGQISSEVPQNLSASRPQDRQFILSSKKLLLSDSGFYLCASVSGKTPNNEQFFGPGTRLTVL.

CDR3 nucleotide sequence: TGTGCCAGCAGTTTCAACAACAGGGGGCGGTTCCCCTACGAGCAGTACTTC. Amino acid sequence: CASSFNNRGRFPYEQYF. The chain joins TRBV27 to TRBJ2-7; 9 bases fit TRBD1. The CDR3 has 17 residues. Unmatched junction bases numbered 11, after V lost 3 bases and J lost 2 bases. Germline V CDR1 and CDR2: MNHEY, SMNVEV (reference sequence).

This sequence joins TRBV9 and TRBJ2-5; TRBD2 matches 8 bases. The CDR3 length is 15 residues. The V and J ends lost 4 bases and 4 bases, in that order; junction bases with no gene match: 9. Germline V gives CDR1 SGDLS, CDR2 YYNGEE. Here the CDR3 DNA reads TGTGCCAGCAGCACCGGGACTAGTAAAGGAGAGACCCAGTACTTC. This gives the protein CASSTGTSKGETQYF.